The next 21 T cell receptor beta chains were all read from a single sample in a study of regulatory T cells in long-lasting Graves disease (dated by TCRdb to about 2021). According to the study, the label for this sample's time point signals: newly diagnosed GD, antithyroid drugs for less than 3 months. RNA was extracted from PBMCs in TRIzol for both TCR sequencing and RNA sequencing. Library generation was performed with multiplex PCR. The sample was run on an Illumina HiSeq 4000. TCR beta libraries were built with iRepertoire HTBI primers and Arm-PCR amplification of CDR3 regions. The public reads were quality trimmed at Q25 with fastp and then assembled into clones with MiXCR by TCRdb, keeping productive beta chains. Duplicate CDR3 protein sequences are folded into a single record with the most common DNA and genes. In all, the sample holds 420,000 or so distinct CDR3 sequences, and 16% of those were seen once. About 23% of the sample is held by the ten biggest clonotypes.

These data were also reused for a study on T cells in Graves' hyperthyroidism and ophthalmopathy.

This specimen was peripheral blood mononuclear cells (PBMCs), taken at new diagnosis, from a patient treated with antithyroid drugs. These receptor sequences come from a woman aged 18-35 years with Graves disease. Donor details come from another sample of the same person, matched by shared clones.

This clonotype has ten or more counts. The V gene is TRBV7-8, the J gene TRBJ1-6; no reliable D call. The CDR3 consists of 17 residues. Looked up from germline, CDR1 is SGHVS and CDR2 is FQNEAQ. The ends were cut back, 5 bases at V and 5 bases at J, with 19 bases in the middle. Here the CDR3 reads CASSRSPGRSNNSPLHF. The CDR3 region has the DNA TGTGCCAGCAGCCGTTCCCCTGGGCGCTCAAATAATTCACCCCTCCACTTT.

This clonotype came up many times. The rearrangement links TRBV20-1 to TRBJ2-3; 8 bases are shared with TRBD2. The CDR3 runs to 13 residues. J gave up 4 bases and V 6 bases, and 6 bases lay outside the gene matches. Germline V gene data show CDR1 as DFQATT and CDR2 as SNEGSKA (reference sequence). The CDR3 is CSAHWTSSDTQYF. CDR3 DNA sequence: TGCAGTGCCCACTGGACTAGCTCAGATACGCAGTATTTT.

This clonotype was counted many times. The chain combines TRBV12-3 or TRBV12-4 with TRBJ1-5, with 7 bases aligning to TRBD1. V was pared by 6 bases and J by 3 bases, with 8 bases of the junction left unmatched. The CDR3 totals 15 residues. CDR3 region: CASRPTGIDNQPQHF. For the CDR3, the DNA is TGTGCCAGCAGACCGACAGGGATTGACAATCAGCCCCAGCATTTT.

This clonotype was counted at least ten times. V usage is TRBV9 and J usage is TRBJ2-7, with a tentative D call TRBD2 (6 bases). V was cut by 4 bases and J by 2 bases, with 16 bases left in between. Germline V gene lookup returns CDR1 SGDLS and CDR2 YYNGEE. The CDR3 covers 15 residues. DNA for the CDR3: TGTGCCAGCAGCCTCGGGACTTCCCCTCCCTACGAGCAGTACTTC. Protein: CASSLGTSPPYEQYF.

This sequence joins TRBV7-2 and TRBJ1-3; D not certain. This CDR3 has 14 residues. Trimming pared 9 bases from V and 0 bases from J, leaving 12 bases between. From germline, CDR1 is SGHTA and CDR2 FQGNSA. CDR3 residues: CASRTANSGNTIYF. CDR3 sequence (DNA): TGTGCCAGTCGAACAGCTAACTCTGGAAACACCATATATTTT.

This clonotype was found many times. This chain joins TRBV6-2 or TRBV6-3 and TRBJ2-3, with D unresolved. V was shortened by 2 bases and J by 0 bases, with 12 bases between the two germline ends. The CDR3 consists of 16 residues. The germline V gene has CDR1 MNHEY and CDR2 SVGEGT. The CDR3 nucleotides are TGTGCCAGCAGTTACAAGACCCCTCTCAGCACAGATACGCAGTATTTT. Translation: CASSYKTPLSTDTQYF.

The rearrangement links TRBV20-1 to TRBJ2-1, with 10 positions matching TRBD1. The CDR3 runs 16 residues. Germline assignment: CDR1 DFQATT and CDR2 SNEGSKA (reference sequence). V gave up 2 bases and J gave up 3 bases; unmatched junction bases: 7. CDR3 loop: CSARRGTGVFYNEQFF. CDR3 DNA: TGCAGTGCTAGAAGGGGGACAGGGGTTTTCTACAATGAGCAGTTCTTC.

The table lists this clonotype with many counts. The genes are TRBV30 and TRBJ2-3; D possibly corresponds to TRBD1 (6 bases). V dropped 4 bases and J dropped 0 bases, with 11 bases sitting between them. CDR3 length: 14 residues. Germline lookup yields CDR1 GTSNPN and CDR2 SVGIG (reference sequence). The CDR3 coding sequence is TGTGCCTGGAATAGACAGGCTAGCACAGATACGCAGTATTTT. Residues: CAWNRQASTDTQYF.

This clonotype occurred many times. The chain links TRBV28 to TRBJ2-3; D is unclear. CDR3 length: 12 amino acids. The germline V and J ends were trimmed by 5 bases and 5 bases, with 8 bases remaining between them. The germline gives CDR1 MDHEN, CDR2 SYDVKM. The DNA for the CDR3 is TGTGCCAGCAGTCCACTGCTAGATACGCAGTATTTT. It translates to CASSPLLDTQYF.

The chain recombines TRBV5-5 with TRBJ2-4; D remains unclear. CDR1 is SGHKS and CDR2 is YYEKEE in the germline V gene (reference sequence). V gave up 0 bases and J gave up 5 bases, with 0 bases separating them. This CDR3 is 11 amino acids long. CDR3 sequence (DNA): TGTGCCAGCAGCTTGGAAAACATTCAGTACTTC. Residues: CASSLENIQYF.

This clonotype was found many times. The chain links TRBV28 to TRBJ2-1, with 8 bases lining up with TRBD2. The J call may not be correct, given that the DNA end is closer to TRBJ2-5. This CDR3 spans 15 amino acids. The germline CDR1 and CDR2 sequences are MDHEN and SYDVKM. This CDR3 is CASSLSAGGQETQYF. In nucleotides, the CDR3 is TGTGCCAGCAGTTTATCGGCGGGGGGCCAAGAGACCCAGTACTTC.

This clonotype was seen only a few times. V gene TRBV7-3 combines with J gene TRBJ2-2; 8 bases are a match to TRBD2. V shed 1 base, J shed 3 bases, and the junction held 16 bases outside the gene matches. Per the germline V gene, CDR1 is SGHTA and CDR2 is FQGTGA. The CDR3 is made up of 20 amino acids. The CDR3: CASSLMAPRGGRTYTGELFF. CDR3 bases: TGTGCCAGCAGCTTAATGGCCCCAAGGGGCGGGAGGACGTACACCGGGGAGCTGTTTTTT.

Ten or more counts support this clonotype. This chain joins TRBV2 and TRBJ1-1, with 7 bases fitting TRBD1. The CDR3 has 13 residues. Germline trimming cut 7 bases from V and 5 bases from J; bases unmatched to any gene: 7. Germline values: CDR1 SNHLY, CDR2 FYNNEI. The CDR3 region is CASIDREGTEAFF. In DNA form, the CDR3 reads TGTGCCAGCATCGACAGGGAGGGGACTGAAGCTTTCTTT.

This clonotype was detected many times. The chain carries TRBV11-3 and TRBJ2-2, with 10 positions matching TRBD2. CDR3 length equals 16 residues. The V and J ends lost 3 bases and 2 bases, in that order; junction bases with no gene match: 3. The germline gives CDR1 SGHNT, CDR2 YENEEA. CDR3 amino acids: CASSFGLAENTGELFF. CDR3 in DNA: TGTGCCAGCAGCTTCGGACTAGCGGAAAACACCGGGGAGCTGTTTTTT.

In its sample, this clonotype was seen many times. The V call is TRBV29-1, the J call TRBJ2-1, with 7 bases that match TRBD1. The CDR3 spans 15 residues. The V gene's germline CDR1 is SQVTM and CDR2 ANQGSEA. Trimming took 0 bases from V and 7 from J; bases not matched to a gene: 9. In DNA, the CDR3 is TGCAGCGTTGAAGAACGACAGGGAAGGATGAATGAGCAGTTCTTC. It specifies CSVEERQGRMNEQFF.

This clonotype was counted ten times or more. The V and J genes are TRBV20-1 and TRBJ2-1, with TRBD1 identical over 7 bases. The V and J ends lost 5 bases and 0 bases, in that order; junction bases with no gene match: 4. This CDR3 has 14 residues. Germline V gene sequence: CDR1 DFQATT, CDR2 SNEGSKA (reference sequence). CDR3 sequence: CSAADRASYNEQFF. CDR3 nucleotide sequence: TGCAGTGCTGCCGACAGGGCCTCCTACAATGAGCAGTTCTTC.

The V call is TRBV4-2, the J call TRBJ2-5; D is perhaps TRBD1 (5 bases). Trimming left V 4 bases short and J 5 bases short, with 17 bases between. The germline V gene has CDR1 LGHNA and CDR2 YNFKEQ. The CDR3 extends over 15 amino acids. CDR3 DNA sequence: TGTGCCAGCAGCCCAGTTGCAGGGTTAGGGGAGACCCAGTACTTC. This sequence encodes CASSPVAGLGETQYF.

The genes are TRBV10-2 and TRBJ1-5, with 9 bases fitting TRBD1. Germline lookup yields CDR1 WSHSY and CDR2 SAAADI. This CDR3 has 14 amino acids. The trim removed 6 bases at V and 3 bases at J, leaving 3 bases unmatched. The CDR3 nucleotides read TGCGCCAGCAGCCGGACAGGGGACAATCAGCCCCAGCATTTT. Amino acids: CASSRTGDNQPQHF.

This clonotype showed up just a few times. The CDR3 region has the DNA TGTGCCAGCTCACCACCGGCGGGCTCTGGGGCCAACGTCCTGACTTTC. Protein product: CASSPPAGSGANVLTF. The rearrangement joins TRBV18 to TRBJ2-6, with D tentatively TRBD2 (5 bases). The V end lost 0 bases, the J end lost 0 bases, and 6 bases lay between the germline ends. This CDR3 spans 16 amino acids. From germline, CDR1 is KGHSH and CDR2 LQKENI.

J is TRBJ1-1 and V is TRBV15, with D possibly TRBD1 on 5 matching bases. Germline CDR1 reads LNHNV; CDR2 reads YYDKDF (reference sequence). There are 14 residues in the CDR3. Trimming took off 3 bases at V and 8 bases at J, with 16 bases between the two ends. CDR3 nucleotide sequence: TGTGCCACCAGCAGTTGGGGGGTGGGATTGGAAGCTTTCTTT. It yields the protein CATSSWGVGLEAFF.

There are a few counts of this clonotype. A much more abundant neighbour one base away suggests this may be a read error. The rearrangement joins TRBV6-4 to TRBJ2-7; D tentatively fits TRBD1 or TRBD2 (5 bases each). Germline-derived CDR1 and CDR2 are MRHNA and SNTAGT. The CDR3 has 13 amino acids. The V gene lost 5 bases and the J gene lost 3 bases, with 11 bases spanning the gap. CDR3 nucleotides: TGTGCCAGCAGTTGGGACGGAAACTACGAGCAGTACTTC. Its protein product is CASSWDGNYEQYF.